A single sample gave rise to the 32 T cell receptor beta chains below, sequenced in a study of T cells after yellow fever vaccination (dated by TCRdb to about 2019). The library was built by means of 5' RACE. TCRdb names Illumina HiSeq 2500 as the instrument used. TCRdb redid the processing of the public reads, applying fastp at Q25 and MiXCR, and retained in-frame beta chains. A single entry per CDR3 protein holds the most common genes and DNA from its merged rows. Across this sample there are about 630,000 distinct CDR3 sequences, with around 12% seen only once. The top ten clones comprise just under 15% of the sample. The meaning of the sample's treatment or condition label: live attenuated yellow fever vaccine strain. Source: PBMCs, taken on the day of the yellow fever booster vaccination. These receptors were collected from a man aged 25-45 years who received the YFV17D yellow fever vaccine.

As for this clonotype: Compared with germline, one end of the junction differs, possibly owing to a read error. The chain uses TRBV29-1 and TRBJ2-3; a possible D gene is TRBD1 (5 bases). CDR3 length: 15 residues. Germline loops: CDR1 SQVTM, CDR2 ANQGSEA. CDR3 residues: CSVAQLRQTTYTQYF. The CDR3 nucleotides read TGCAGCGTGGCCCAACTTCGACAGACCACATATACGCAGTATTTT.

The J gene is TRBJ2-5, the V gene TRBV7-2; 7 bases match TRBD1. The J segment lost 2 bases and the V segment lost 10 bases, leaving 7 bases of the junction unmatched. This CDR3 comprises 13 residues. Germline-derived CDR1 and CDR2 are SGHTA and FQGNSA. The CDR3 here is CATRPGQQETQYF. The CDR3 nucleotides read TGTGCCACGAGACCGGGACAGCAAGAGACCCAGTACTTC.

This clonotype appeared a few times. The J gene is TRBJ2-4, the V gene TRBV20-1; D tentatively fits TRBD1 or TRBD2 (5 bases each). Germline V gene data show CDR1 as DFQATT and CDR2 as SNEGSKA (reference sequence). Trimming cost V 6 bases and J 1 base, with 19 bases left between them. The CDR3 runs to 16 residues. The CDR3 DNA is TGCAGTGCCAGAACGATGGGACCCACCGCCAAAAACATTCAGTACTTC. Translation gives CSARTMGPTAKNIQYF.

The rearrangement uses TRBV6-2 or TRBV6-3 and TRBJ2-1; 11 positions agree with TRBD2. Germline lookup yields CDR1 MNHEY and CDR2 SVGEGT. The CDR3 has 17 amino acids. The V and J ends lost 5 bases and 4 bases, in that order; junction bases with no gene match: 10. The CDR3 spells CASSAMPGTSGYNEQFF. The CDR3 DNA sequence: TGTGCCAGCAGTGCGATGCCCGGGACTAGCGGATACAATGAGCAGTTCTTC.

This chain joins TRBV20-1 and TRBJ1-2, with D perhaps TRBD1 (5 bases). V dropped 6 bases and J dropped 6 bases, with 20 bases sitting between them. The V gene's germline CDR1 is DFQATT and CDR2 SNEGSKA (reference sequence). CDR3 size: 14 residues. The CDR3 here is CSAGGAGGSDGYTF. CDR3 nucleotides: TGCAGTGCCGGAGGGGCAGGAGGGAGCGATGGCTACACCTTC.

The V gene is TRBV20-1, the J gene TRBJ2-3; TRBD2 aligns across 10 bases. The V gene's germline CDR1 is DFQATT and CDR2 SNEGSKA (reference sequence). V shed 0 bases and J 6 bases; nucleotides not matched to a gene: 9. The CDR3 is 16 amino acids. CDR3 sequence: CSARDPEREGGDTQYF. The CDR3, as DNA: TGCAGTGCTAGAGATCCGGAGCGGGAGGGCGGGGATACGCAGTATTTT.

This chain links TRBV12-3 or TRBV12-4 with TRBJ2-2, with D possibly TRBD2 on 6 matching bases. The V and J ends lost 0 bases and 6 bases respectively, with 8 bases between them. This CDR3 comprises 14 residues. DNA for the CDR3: TGTGCCAGCAGTTTAGCCTCTAGCGCCGGGGAGCTGTTTTTT. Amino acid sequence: CASSLASSAGELFF.

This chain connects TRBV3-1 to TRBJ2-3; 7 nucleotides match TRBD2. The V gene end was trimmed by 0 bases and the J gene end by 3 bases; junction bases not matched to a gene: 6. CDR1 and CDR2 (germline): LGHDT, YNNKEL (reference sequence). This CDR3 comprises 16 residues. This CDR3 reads CASSQDGAGVTDTQYF. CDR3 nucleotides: TGTGCCAGCAGCCAAGACGGGGCGGGGGTAACAGATACGCAGTATTTT.

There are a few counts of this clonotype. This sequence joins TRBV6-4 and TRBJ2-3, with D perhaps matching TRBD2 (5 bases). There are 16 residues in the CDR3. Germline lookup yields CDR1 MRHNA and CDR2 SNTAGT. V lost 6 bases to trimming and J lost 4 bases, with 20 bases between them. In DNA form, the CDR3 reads TGTGCCAGCAGCTCCCTAGTCCTAGAGGAGGCAGATACGCAGTATTTT. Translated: CASSSLVLEEADTQYF.

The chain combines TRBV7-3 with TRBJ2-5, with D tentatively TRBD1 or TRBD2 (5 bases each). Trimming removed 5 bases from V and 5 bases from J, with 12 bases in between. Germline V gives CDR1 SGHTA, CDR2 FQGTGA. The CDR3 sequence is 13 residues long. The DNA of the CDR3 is TGTGCCAGCAGCCGGGCAGGGACGGAGACCCAGTACTTC. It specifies CASSRAGTETQYF.

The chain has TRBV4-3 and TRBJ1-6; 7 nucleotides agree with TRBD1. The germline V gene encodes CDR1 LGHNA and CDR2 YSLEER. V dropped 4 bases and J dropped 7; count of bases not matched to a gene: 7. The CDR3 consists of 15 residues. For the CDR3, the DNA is TGCGCCAGCAGCCGAAAAGAACAGGGGAATTCACCCCTCCACTTT. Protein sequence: CASSRKEQGNSPLHF.

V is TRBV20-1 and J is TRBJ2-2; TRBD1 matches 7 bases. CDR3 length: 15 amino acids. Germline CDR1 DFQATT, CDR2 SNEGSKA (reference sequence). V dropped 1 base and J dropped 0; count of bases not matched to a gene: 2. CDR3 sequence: CSARGGTANTGELFF. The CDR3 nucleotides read TGCAGTGCTAGAGGGGGGACAGCGAACACCGGGGAGCTGTTTTTT.

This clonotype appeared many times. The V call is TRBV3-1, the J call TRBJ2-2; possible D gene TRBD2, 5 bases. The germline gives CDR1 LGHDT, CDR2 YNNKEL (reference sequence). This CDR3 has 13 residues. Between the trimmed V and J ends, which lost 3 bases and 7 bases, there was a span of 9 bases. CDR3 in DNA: TGTGCCAGCAGCCACGGGGATGTCGGGGAGCTGTTTTTT. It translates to CASSHGDVGELFF.

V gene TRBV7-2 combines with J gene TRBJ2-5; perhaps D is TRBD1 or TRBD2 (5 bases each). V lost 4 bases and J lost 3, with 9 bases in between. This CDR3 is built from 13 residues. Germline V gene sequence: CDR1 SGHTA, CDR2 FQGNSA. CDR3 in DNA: TGTGCCAGCAGCTACGGGGCTAAAGAGACCCAGTACTTC. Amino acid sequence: CASSYGAKETQYF.

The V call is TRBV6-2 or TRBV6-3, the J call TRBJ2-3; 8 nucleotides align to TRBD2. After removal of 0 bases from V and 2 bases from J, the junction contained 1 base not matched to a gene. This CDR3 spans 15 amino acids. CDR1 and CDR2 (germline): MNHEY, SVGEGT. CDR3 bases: TGTGCCAGCAGTTACTCTAGCGGGATCACAGATACGCAGTATTTT. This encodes CASSYSSGITDTQYF.

CDR3 nucleotide sequence: TGTGCCATCAGTGAGCTATGGACTAGCGGGAGGGCCGGCTACAATGAGCAGTTCTTC. Translation: CAISELWTSGRAGYNEQFF. The rearrangement links TRBV10-3 to TRBJ2-1; 15 nucleotides match TRBD2. Germline V gene data show CDR1 as ENHRY and CDR2 as SYGVKD. The CDR3 spans 19 residues. The junction had 8 bases not matched to a gene; V was cut back by 2 bases and J by 3 bases.

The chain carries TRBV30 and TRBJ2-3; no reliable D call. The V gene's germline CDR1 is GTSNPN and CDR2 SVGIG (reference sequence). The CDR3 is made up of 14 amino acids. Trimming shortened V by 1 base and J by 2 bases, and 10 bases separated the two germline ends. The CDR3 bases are TGTGCCTGGAGTGATCTCTCGGTCACAGATACGCAGTATTTT. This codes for CAWSDLSVTDTQYF.

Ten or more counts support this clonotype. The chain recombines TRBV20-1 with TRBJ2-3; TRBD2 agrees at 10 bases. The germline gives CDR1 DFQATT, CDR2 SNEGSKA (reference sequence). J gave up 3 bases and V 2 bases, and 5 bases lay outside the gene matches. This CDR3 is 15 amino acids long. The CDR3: CSARLGSGRTDTQYF. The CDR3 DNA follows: TGCAGTGCTAGACTGGGTAGCGGGAGGACAGATACGCAGTATTTT.

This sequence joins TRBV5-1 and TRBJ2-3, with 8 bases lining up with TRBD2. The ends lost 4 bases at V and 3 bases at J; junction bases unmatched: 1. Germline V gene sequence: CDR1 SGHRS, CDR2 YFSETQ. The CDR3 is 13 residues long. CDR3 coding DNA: TGCGCCAGCAGCGTAGCGGGGACAGATACGCAGTATTTT. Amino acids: CASSVAGTDTQYF.

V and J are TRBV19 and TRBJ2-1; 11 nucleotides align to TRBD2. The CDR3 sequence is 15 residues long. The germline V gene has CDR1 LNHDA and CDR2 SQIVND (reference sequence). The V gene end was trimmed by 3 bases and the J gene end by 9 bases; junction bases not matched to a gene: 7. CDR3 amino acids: CASSMVAGGLFEQFF. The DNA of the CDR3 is TGTGCCAGTAGTATGGTAGCGGGAGGGTTGTTTGAGCAGTTCTTC.

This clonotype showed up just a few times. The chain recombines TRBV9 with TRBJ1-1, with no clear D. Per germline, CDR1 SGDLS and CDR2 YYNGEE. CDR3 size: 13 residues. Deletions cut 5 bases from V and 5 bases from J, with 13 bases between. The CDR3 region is CASSTAGGTEAFF. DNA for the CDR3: TGTGCCAGCAGTACAGCGGGAGGGACTGAAGCTTTCTTT. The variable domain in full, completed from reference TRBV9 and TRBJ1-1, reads DSGVTQTPKHLITATGQRVTLRCSPRSGDLSVYWYQQSLDQGLQFLIQYYNGEERAKGNILERFSAQQFPDLHSELNLSSLELGDSALYFCASSTAGGTEAFFGQGTRLTVV.

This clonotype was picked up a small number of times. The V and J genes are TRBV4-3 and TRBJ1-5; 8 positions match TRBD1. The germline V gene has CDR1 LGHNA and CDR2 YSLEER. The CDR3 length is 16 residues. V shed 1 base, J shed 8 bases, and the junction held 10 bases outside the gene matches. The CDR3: CASSQGPSTGEKPQHF. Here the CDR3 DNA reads TGCGCCAGCAGCCAAGGCCCCTCGACAGGGGAGAAGCCCCAGCATTTT.

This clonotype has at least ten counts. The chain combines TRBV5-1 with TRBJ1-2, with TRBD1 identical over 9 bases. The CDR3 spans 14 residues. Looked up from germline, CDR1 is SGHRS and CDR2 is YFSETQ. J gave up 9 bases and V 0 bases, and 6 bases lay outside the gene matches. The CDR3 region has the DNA TGCGCCAGCAGCTTGGGACAGGGGGTTATAAGCTACACCTTC. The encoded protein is CASSLGQGVISYTF.

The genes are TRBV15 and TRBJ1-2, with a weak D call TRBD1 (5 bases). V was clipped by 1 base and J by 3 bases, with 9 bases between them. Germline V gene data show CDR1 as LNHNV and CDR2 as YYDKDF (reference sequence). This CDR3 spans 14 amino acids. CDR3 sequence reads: CATSRGTGDYGYTF. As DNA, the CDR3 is TGTGCCACCAGCAGAGGCACAGGCGACTATGGCTACACCTTC.

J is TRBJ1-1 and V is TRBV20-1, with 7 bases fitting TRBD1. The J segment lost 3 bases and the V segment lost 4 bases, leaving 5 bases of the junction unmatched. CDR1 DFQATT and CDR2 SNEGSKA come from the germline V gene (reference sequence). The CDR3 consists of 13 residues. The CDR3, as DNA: TGCAGTGCTAAATGGGACAGCGACACTGAAGCTTTCTTT. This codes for CSAKWDSDTEAFF.

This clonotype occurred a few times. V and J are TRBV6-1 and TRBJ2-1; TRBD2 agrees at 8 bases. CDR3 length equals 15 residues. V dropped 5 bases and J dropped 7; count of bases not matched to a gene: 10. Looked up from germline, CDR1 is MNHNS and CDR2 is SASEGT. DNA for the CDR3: TGTGCCAGCAGTCGAATTAGCGGGAAGGCAAATGAGCAGTTCTTC. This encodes CASSRISGKANEQFF.

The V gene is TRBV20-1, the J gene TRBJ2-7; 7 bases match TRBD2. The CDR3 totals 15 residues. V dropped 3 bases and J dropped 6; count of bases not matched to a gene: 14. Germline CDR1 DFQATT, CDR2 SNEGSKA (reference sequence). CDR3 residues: CSAREGGQAGSEQYF. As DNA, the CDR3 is TGCAGTGCTAGGGAGGGAGGGCAAGCGGGAAGCGAGCAGTACTTC.

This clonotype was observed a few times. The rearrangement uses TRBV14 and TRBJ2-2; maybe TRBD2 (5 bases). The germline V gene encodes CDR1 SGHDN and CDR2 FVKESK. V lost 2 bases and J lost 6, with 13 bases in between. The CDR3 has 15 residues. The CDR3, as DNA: TGTGCCAGCAGCCAAAGGTCGGGATCGGCCGGGGAGCTGTTTTTT. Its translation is CASSQRSGSAGELFF.

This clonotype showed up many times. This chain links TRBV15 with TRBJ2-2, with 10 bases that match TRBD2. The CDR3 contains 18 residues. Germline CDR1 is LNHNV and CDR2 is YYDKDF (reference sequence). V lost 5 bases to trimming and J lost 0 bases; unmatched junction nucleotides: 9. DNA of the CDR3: TGTGCCACCAGCGAGAGGAGAGCGGGAGGGACGAACACCGGGGAGCTGTTTTTT. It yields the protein CATSERRAGGTNTGELFF.

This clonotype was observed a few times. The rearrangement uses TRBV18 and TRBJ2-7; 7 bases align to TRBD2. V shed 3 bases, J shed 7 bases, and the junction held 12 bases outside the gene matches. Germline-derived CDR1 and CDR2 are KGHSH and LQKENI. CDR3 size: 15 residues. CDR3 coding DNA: TGTGCCAGCTCACCTCCGGCTAGCGGTGGCTGGGAGCAGTACTTC. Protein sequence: CASSPPASGGWEQYF.

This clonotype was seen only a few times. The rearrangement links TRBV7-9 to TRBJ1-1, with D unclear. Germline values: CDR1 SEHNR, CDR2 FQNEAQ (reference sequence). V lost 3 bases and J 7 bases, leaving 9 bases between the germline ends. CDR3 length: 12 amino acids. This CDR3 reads CASSFGEIEAFF. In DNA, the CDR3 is TGTGCCAGCAGCTTCGGAGAAATTGAAGCTTTCTTT.

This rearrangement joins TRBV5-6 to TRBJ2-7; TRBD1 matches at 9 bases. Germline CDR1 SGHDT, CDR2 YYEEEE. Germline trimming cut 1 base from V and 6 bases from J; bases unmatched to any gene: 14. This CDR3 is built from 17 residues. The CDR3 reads CASSLFIKPGQGIEQYF. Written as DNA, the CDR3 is TGTGCCAGCAGCTTGTTTATAAAACCGGGACAGGGAATCGAGCAGTACTTC.